This entry concerns a single T cell receptor beta chain. Its antigen remains unknown. Time point meaning: week 5, during vaccination. Topical imiquimod was applied with each vaccine dose, which held 300 ug of mutant IDH1 20-mer peptide. The data were produced by immunoSEQ multiplex PCR, yet TCRdb's version contains in-frame clones alone and is incomplete. Of tens of thousands of clones listed, around nine tenths are singletons. The data were taken from a study of a mutant IDH1 vaccine in newly diagnosed glioma. Overall study context: The vaccination schedule gave patients eight doses in weeks 1, 3, 5, 7, 11, 15, 19 and 23. Patients previously underwent radiotherapy, temozolomide, or both, and most underwent both. Study-level results: Pseudoprogression showed no apparent link to changes in top peripheral T cell clonotypes.

Sequences were derived from PBMCs, sampled from a glioma patient whose treatment included an IDH1 peptide vaccine. This sequence originates from a woman aged 45 to 65 with glioma.

The CDR3 sequence is CASSLAGAEAFF. CDR3 DNA: TGTGCCAGCAGCTTAGCAGGGGCTGAAGCTTTCTTT. The chain joins TRBV7-8 to TRBJ1-1; tentatively, D is TRBD1 (5 bases). The V gene lost 0 bases and the J gene lost 6 bases, with 5 bases spanning the gap. Germline V gene data show CDR1 as SGHVS and CDR2 as FQNEAQ. The CDR3 sequence is 12 residues long.